This section outlines one TCR beta chain sequence together with its context. Its specificity is not known. This entry comes from a study of CD8 T cells in ankylosing spondylitis. Trimming took 6 bases from V and 1 from J; bases not matched to a gene: 5. The CDR3 extends over 15 amino acids. Per germline, CDR1 DFQATT and CDR2 SNEGSKA (reference sequence). A quantitative 5'-RACE method, one with molecular barcodes, was used to make TCR beta libraries. TCRdb re-analysed the 5' RACE reads in MiXCR, keeping a single row per CDR3 protein. There are roughly 440,000 distinct CDR3 sequences in the sample; approximately 17% occur only once, and 1% lies in the top ten. Overall study findings and caveats: Some of these motif variants have turned up before, in reports on reactive arthritis synovial fluid and blood. What appeared characteristic of ankylosing spondylitis blood was a TCR beta motif of several highly homologous variants.

The V and J genes are TRBV20-1 and TRBJ1-6; 8 positions match TRBD1. The sample comprised blood, either unsorted or a sorted T cell fraction (not recorded which). The receptor was derived from a male donor with ankylosing spondylitis. Written as DNA, the CDR3 is TGCAGTGCCCTGGACAGGGAATCCTATAATTCACCCCTCCACTTT. Encoded protein: CSALDRESYNSPLHF.